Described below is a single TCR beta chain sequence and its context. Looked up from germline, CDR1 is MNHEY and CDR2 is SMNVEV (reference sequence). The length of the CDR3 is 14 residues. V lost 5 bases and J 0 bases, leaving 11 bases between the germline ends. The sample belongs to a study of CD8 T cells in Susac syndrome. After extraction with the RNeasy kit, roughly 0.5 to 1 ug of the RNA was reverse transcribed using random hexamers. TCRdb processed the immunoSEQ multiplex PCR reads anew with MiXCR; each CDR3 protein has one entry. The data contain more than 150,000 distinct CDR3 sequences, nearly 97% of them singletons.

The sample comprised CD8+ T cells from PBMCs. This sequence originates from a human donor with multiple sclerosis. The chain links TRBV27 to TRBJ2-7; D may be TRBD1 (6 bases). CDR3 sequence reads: CASSAGAGSYEQYV. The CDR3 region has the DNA TGTGCCAGCAGTGCAGGGGCCGGCTCCTACGAGCAGTACGTC.